These T cell receptor beta chains were read from a single sample in a study of T cell responses to AZD1222 COVID-19 vaccine. Using immunoSEQ multiplex PCR, the repertoire was profiled, and TCRdb retains in-frame clones only, with some absent. The sample has over 55,000 clones, around 84% seen once. The sample consisted of peripheral blood, taken on day 0 of AZD1222 vaccination. All receptors derive from an adult in good health. Each CDR3 is given with its conserved first and last residue. The D gene is left open where the match is weak. The listing skips clone size in some rows; elsewhere it reads once, few, many or a size class.

v_call: TRBV12-3/TRBV12-4; j_call: TRBJ1-5; clone_size: .; d_call: .; cdr3_nt: TGTGCCAGCAGTTTGTATTCGGTTGAGCCCCAGCATTTT; cdr3_aa: CASSLYSVEPQHF
v_call: TRBV11-3; j_call: TRBJ2-1; clone_size: .; d_call: TRBD1; cdr3_nt: TGTGCCAGCAGCTCGAGGACAGGGTCAGGCTACAATGAGCAGTTCTTC; cdr3_aa: CASSSRTGSGYNEQFF
v_call: TRBV6-5; j_call: TRBJ1-3; clone_size: .; d_call: TRBD1; cdr3_nt: TGTGCCAGCAGTTGGGCCGGACAGGGAGCAAACACCATATATTTT; cdr3_aa: CASSWAGQGANTIYF
v_call: TRBV9; j_call: TRBJ2-3; clone_size: .; d_call: .; cdr3_nt: TGTGCCAGCAGCCGGGGACCAGATACGCAGTATTTT; cdr3_aa: CASSRGPDTQYF
v_call: TRBV11-3; j_call: TRBJ2-5; clone_size: once; d_call: TRBD1; cdr3_nt: TGTGCCAGCAGCTCGACAGGGGGGTCAGAGACCCAGTACTTC; cdr3_aa: CASSSTGGSETQYF
v_call: TRBV11-2; j_call: TRBJ1-5; clone_size: .; d_call: .; cdr3_nt: TGTGCCAGCAGCTTAGAAGGACTCGATCCCCAGCATTTT; cdr3_aa: CASSLEGLDPQHF
v_call: TRBV4-2; j_call: TRBJ2-1; clone_size: .; d_call: .; cdr3_nt: TGTGCCAGCAGCCAAGACGGGGGTCCAAATCGAGACAATGAGCAGTTCTTC; cdr3_aa: CASSQDGGPNRDNEQFF
v_call: TRBV19; j_call: TRBJ1-4; clone_size: .; d_call: TRBD1; cdr3_nt: TGTGCCAGTAGTATTAAAGAGGGGGCGGAAGGTGAAAAACTGTTTTTT; cdr3_aa: CASSIKEGAEGEKLFF
v_call: TRBV29-1; j_call: TRBJ2-5; clone_size: .; d_call: TRBD1; cdr3_nt: TGCAGCGCCACCGGGACAGTATCAGGGACCCAGTACTTC; cdr3_aa: CSATGTVSGTQYF
v_call: TRBV9; j_call: TRBJ1-1; clone_size: .; d_call: TRBD1; cdr3_nt: TGTGCCAGCAGCGTCCGGGACAGGGGGCTTCCGATGAACACTGAAGCTTTCTTT; cdr3_aa: CASSVRDRGLPMNTEAFF
v_call: TRBV4-2; j_call: TRBJ1-6; clone_size: .; d_call: TRBD1; cdr3_nt: TGTGCCAGCAGCCAACAACCGGGACAGAGCTCCTATAATTCACCCCTCCACTTT; cdr3_aa: CASSQQPGQSSYNSPLHF
v_call: TRBV13; j_call: TRBJ2-6; clone_size: .; d_call: .; cdr3_nt: TGTGCCAGCAGCCCAGGAGCCGGACAAGTTTTGTTTGGGGCCAACGTCCTGACTTTC; cdr3_aa: CASSPGAGQVLFGANVLTF
v_call: TRBV5-1; j_call: TRBJ2-7; clone_size: .; d_call: .; cdr3_nt: TGCGCCAGCAGCTTGGAAGGCGGGACAGCCTACGAGCAGTACTTC; cdr3_aa: CASSLEGGTAYEQYF
v_call: TRBV19; j_call: TRBJ1-1; clone_size: .; d_call: .; cdr3_nt: TGTGCCAGTAGTACAACCACTGAAGCTTTCTTT; cdr3_aa: CASSTTTEAFF
v_call: TRBV4-3; j_call: TRBJ1-2; clone_size: .; d_call: .; cdr3_nt: TGCGCCAGCAGCCAAGATCGTACGGGGGCTGGGGGCTATGGCTACACCTTC; cdr3_aa: CASSQDRTGAGGYGYTF
v_call: TRBV7-2; j_call: TRBJ2-3; clone_size: .; d_call: .; cdr3_nt: TGTGCCAGCAGTCCAACTTCGGACAGACATACGCAGTATTTT; cdr3_aa: CASSPTSDRHTQYF
v_call: TRBV9; j_call: TRBJ1-1; clone_size: .; d_call: .; cdr3_nt: TGTGCCAGCAGCGTAGTGAGGGACATCACTGAAGCTTTCTTT; cdr3_aa: CASSVVRDITEAFF
v_call: TRBV6-5; j_call: TRBJ1-5; clone_size: .; d_call: TRBD1; cdr3_nt: TGTGCCAGCAGTAACGGACAGGGACATCAGCCCCAGCATTTT; cdr3_aa: CASSNGQGHQPQHF
v_call: TRBV5-4; j_call: TRBJ2-7; clone_size: few; d_call: .; cdr3_nt: TGTGCCAGCAGCCGCCGGGACGGCTCCTACGAGCAGTACTTC; cdr3_aa: CASSRRDGSYEQYF
v_call: TRBV19; j_call: TRBJ1-1; clone_size: .; d_call: TRBD1; cdr3_nt: TGTGCCAGTAGCTGGACAGGGTACACTGAAGCTTTCTTT; cdr3_aa: CASSWTGYTEAFF
v_call: TRBV7-2; j_call: TRBJ2-5; clone_size: .; d_call: .; cdr3_nt: TGTGCCAGCAGCCCAAGGACTGCGTACCAAGAGACCCAGTACTTC; cdr3_aa: CASSPRTAYQETQYF
v_call: TRBV28; j_call: TRBJ1-5; clone_size: once; d_call: TRBD1; cdr3_nt: TGTGCCAGCAGTTTACCCCGGGGACAGGGAAATCAGCCCCAGCATTTT; cdr3_aa: CASSLPRGQGNQPQHF
v_call: TRBV2; j_call: TRBJ2-3; clone_size: .; d_call: TRBD2; cdr3_nt: TGTGCCAGCAGTGATGGGGTAGCGGGGCCCACAGATACGCAGTATTTT; cdr3_aa: CASSDGVAGPTDTQYF
v_call: TRBV2; j_call: TRBJ1-1; clone_size: once; d_call: .; cdr3_nt: TGTGCCAGCAGCCCGGAGAGGGGAGTGGCTGAAGCTTTCTTT; cdr3_aa: CASSPERGVAEAFF
v_call: TRBV20-1; j_call: TRBJ1-5; clone_size: .; d_call: .; cdr3_nt: TGCAGTGCTAGTGTGGGGGGCGCACTGACGGGCCAGCCCCAGCATTTT; cdr3_aa: CSASVGGALTGQPQHF
v_call: TRBV5-1; j_call: TRBJ2-5; clone_size: .; d_call: TRBD2; cdr3_nt: TGCGCCAGCAGCTTGATGGCTAGCGGGGGCCAAGAGACCCAGTACTTC; cdr3_aa: CASSLMASGGQETQYF
v_call: TRBV10-1; j_call: TRBJ1-2; clone_size: .; d_call: .; cdr3_nt: TGCGCCAGCAGACTTATAGACAGGACTAACTATGGCTACACCTTC; cdr3_aa: CASRLIDRTNYGYTF
v_call: TRBV2; j_call: TRBJ2-2; clone_size: medium-sized; d_call: .; cdr3_nt: TGTGCCAGCAGTGATATAGAACAAATCGCGAACACCGGGGAGCTGTTTTTT; cdr3_aa: CASSDIEQIANTGELFF
v_call: TRBV4-1; j_call: TRBJ1-2; clone_size: .; d_call: .; cdr3_nt: TGCGCCAGCAGCCCCGGCCCCGGACAAGGGAGAGGCTACACCTTC; cdr3_aa: CASSPGPGQGRGYTF
v_call: TRBV5-1; j_call: TRBJ1-1; clone_size: .; d_call: TRBD1; cdr3_nt: TGCGCCAGCAGCGCTCAGGGGGACACTGAAGCTTTCTTT; cdr3_aa: CASSAQGDTEAFF
v_call: TRBV7-2; j_call: TRBJ2-7; clone_size: .; d_call: TRBD1; cdr3_nt: TGTGCCAGCAGCATAGGACAGGGGGCTATCTACGAGCAGTACTTC; cdr3_aa: CASSIGQGAIYEQYF
v_call: TRBV19; j_call: TRBJ2-7; clone_size: .; d_call: TRBD1; cdr3_nt: TGTGCCAGTAGTAATAGACAGGGGGCCTACGAGCAGTACTTC; cdr3_aa: CASSNRQGAYEQYF
v_call: TRBV19; j_call: TRBJ2-2; clone_size: .; d_call: .; cdr3_nt: TGTGCCAGTAGTACCGCGGCAGGCTTGAACACCGGGGAGCTGTTTTTT; cdr3_aa: CASSTAAGLNTGELFF
v_call: TRBV27; j_call: TRBJ1-5; clone_size: .; d_call: .; cdr3_nt: TGTGCCAGCAGTTTCCACTCAAGGGGGGGAAGGAGTCAGCCCCAGCATTTT; cdr3_aa: CASSFHSRGGRSQPQHF
v_call: TRBV12-3/TRBV12-4; j_call: TRBJ1-2; clone_size: once; d_call: .; cdr3_nt: TGTGCCAGCAGTACAGGGACCTATGGCTACACCTTC; cdr3_aa: CASSTGTYGYTF
v_call: TRBV6-5; j_call: TRBJ1-1; clone_size: once; d_call: .; cdr3_nt: TGTGCCAGCAGTTACGGGACTAACACTGAAGCTTTCTTT; cdr3_aa: CASSYGTNTEAFF
v_call: TRBV2; j_call: TRBJ2-2; clone_size: .; d_call: .; cdr3_nt: TGTGCCAGCAGTTCTAACACCGGGGAGCTGTTTTTT; cdr3_aa: CASSSNTGELFF
v_call: TRBV6-5; j_call: TRBJ2-7; clone_size: .; d_call: .; cdr3_nt: TGTGCCAGCAGTTACTCGTGGGGGTTCTACGAGCAGTACTTC; cdr3_aa: CASSYSWGFYEQYF
v_call: TRBV29-1; j_call: TRBJ2-7; clone_size: .; d_call: .; cdr3_nt: TGCAGCGTCCGGACTCGCGACGAGCAGTACTTC; cdr3_aa: CSVRTRDEQYF
v_call: TRBV24-1; j_call: TRBJ1-2; clone_size: .; d_call: .; cdr3_nt: TGTGCCCCCCGGGGGGGGGACTATGGCTACACCTTC; cdr3_aa: CAPRGGDYGYTF
v_call: TRBV6-5; j_call: TRBJ1-1; clone_size: .; d_call: .; cdr3_nt: TGTGCCAGCAGTTACTACTTCGGGGGGCAGACTGAAGCTTTCTTT; cdr3_aa: CASSYYFGGQTEAFF
v_call: TRBV27; j_call: TRBJ2-2; clone_size: .; d_call: .; cdr3_nt: TGTGCCTCCGCCAGGGGGGGATTGGTCCCCGGGGAGCTGTTTTTT; cdr3_aa: CASARGGLVPGELFF
v_call: TRBV24-1; j_call: TRBJ2-7; clone_size: .; d_call: .; cdr3_nt: TGTGCCACCAGTGATTTCTTAACCGCGGGCGAGCAGTACTTC; cdr3_aa: CATSDFLTAGEQYF
v_call: TRBV7-2; j_call: TRBJ2-3; clone_size: .; d_call: .; cdr3_nt: TGTGCCAGCAGCTTAGCGGGTGCGTCAGATACGCAGTATTTT; cdr3_aa: CASSLAGASDTQYF
v_call: TRBV5-1; j_call: TRBJ1-6; clone_size: .; d_call: TRBD1; cdr3_nt: TGCGCCAGCAGCATCCAGACAGGGGGGCTGGTTTCACCCCTCCACTTT; cdr3_aa: CASSIQTGGLVSPLHF
v_call: TRBV5-6; j_call: TRBJ2-3; clone_size: .; d_call: .; cdr3_nt: TGTGCCAGCAGCTTGTTCGGACAAACGCAGTATTTT; cdr3_aa: CASSLFGQTQYF
v_call: TRBV7-9; j_call: TRBJ2-2; clone_size: .; d_call: TRBD2; cdr3_nt: TGTGCCAGCAGCCCTGGGACTAGCGGGGGCCTTACCGGGGAGCTGTTTTTT; cdr3_aa: CASSPGTSGGLTGELFF
v_call: TRBV5-1; j_call: TRBJ1-1; clone_size: .; d_call: .; cdr3_nt: TGCGCCAGCAGCGGGGGGGGCCGCCGGACTGAAGCTTTCTTT; cdr3_aa: CASSGGGRRTEAFF
v_call: TRBV6-6; j_call: TRBJ1-2; clone_size: .; d_call: .; cdr3_nt: TGTGCCAGCAGCACAACAGGGTTTGGCTACACCTTC; cdr3_aa: CASSTTGFGYTF
v_call: TRBV29-1; j_call: TRBJ1-5; clone_size: many; d_call: .; cdr3_nt: TGCAGCGTTGAACTAACGGGGGAGAGCAATCAGCCCCAGCATTTT; cdr3_aa: CSVELTGESNQPQHF
v_call: TRBV19; j_call: TRBJ2-1; clone_size: .; d_call: .; cdr3_nt: TGTGCCAGTAGTATAGGCCGCTCGTGGGCACGCGAGCAGTTCTTC; cdr3_aa: CASSIGRSWAREQFF
v_call: TRBV28; j_call: TRBJ2-1; clone_size: .; d_call: .; cdr3_nt: TGTGCCAGCAGTCCCGACTCCTACAATGAGCAGTTCTTC; cdr3_aa: CASSPDSYNEQFF
v_call: TRBV5-6; j_call: TRBJ1-6; clone_size: once; d_call: .; cdr3_nt: TGTGCCAGCGGCCAGGACGGGCTGCCTAATTCACCCCTCCACTTT; cdr3_aa: CASGQDGLPNSPLHF
v_call: TRBV28; j_call: TRBJ2-7; clone_size: once; d_call: .; cdr3_nt: TGTGCCAGCAGTTTTTCGAGTCAAGGCTGGTACTTC; cdr3_aa: CASSFSSQGWYF
v_call: TRBV28; j_call: TRBJ1-5; clone_size: .; d_call: .; cdr3_nt: TGTGCCAGCAGCCAACAGGGCAATCAGCCCCAGCATTTT; cdr3_aa: CASSQQGNQPQHF
v_call: TRBV4-3; j_call: TRBJ1-1; clone_size: few; d_call: .; cdr3_nt: TGCGCCAGCAGCCAAGGCAGGGTTAACACTGAAGCTTTCTTT; cdr3_aa: CASSQGRVNTEAFF
v_call: TRBV6-5; j_call: TRBJ1-1; clone_size: .; d_call: .; cdr3_nt: TGTGCCAGCAGTCCGGGACAGAACACTGAAGCTTTCTTT; cdr3_aa: CASSPGQNTEAFF
v_call: TRBV10-3; j_call: TRBJ2-7; clone_size: once; d_call: .; cdr3_nt: TGTGCCATCAGTGGTCTCCAAGGGGGTGGGGCCTACGAGCAGTACTTC; cdr3_aa: CAISGLQGGGAYEQYF